What follows is one T cell receptor beta chain and its context. CDR3 length: 12 residues. The V end lost 5 bases, the J end lost 4 bases, and 8 bases lay between the germline ends. Germline V gene lookup returns CDR1 SGHVS and CDR2 FNYEAQ. The sample originates from a study of T cell changes during pregnancy in multiple sclerosis. Only in-frame clones appear in the TCRdb table, and some are missing; sequencing was by immunoSEQ multiplex PCR. The repertoire holds 70,000 to 100,000 clones, with approximately 92% as singletons. The sequence was collected from a female donor with multiple sclerosis, enrolled in a pregnancy study. The material was peripheral blood, obtained in the first trimester of pregnancy. This chain links TRBV7-6 with TRBJ1-2; D is ambiguous. The DNA for the CDR3 is TGTGCCAGCAGCGCCCCTAGCTATGGCTACACCTTC. Translating gives CASSAPSYGYTF.